The rows below give T cell receptor beta chains drawn from one sample of a study of T cell responses to AZD1222 COVID-19 vaccine. Assay used: immunoSEQ multiplex PCR; TCRdb lists only in-frame clones, some missing. The sample carries about 75,000 clones, approximately 88% recorded once. Sequencing was performed on peripheral blood, taken 28 days after the second dose of the MenACWY control vaccine. These receptors came from an adult who received the MenACWY meningococcal vaccine as a control. Each CDR3 is given with its conserved first and last residue. The D gene is left open where the match is weak. Not every row has a clone size; where given, it reads once, few, many or a size class.

j_call | clone_size | d_call | v_call | cdr3_aa | cdr3_nt
TRBJ2-3 | NA | NA | TRBV21-1 | CASSKVDRGTDTQYF | TGTGCCAGCAGCAAAGTTGATAGGGGCACAGATACGCAGTATTTT
TRBJ2-5 | NA | TRBD2 | TRBV5-5 | CASRERGGLQETQYF | TGTGCCAGCAGGGAGCGGGGGGGCCTTCAAGAGACCCAGTACTTC
TRBJ2-3 | once | TRBD1 | TRBV10-3 | CAISVTGEGWTDTQYF | TGTGCCATCAGTGTAACAGGGGAAGGTTGGACAGATACGCAGTATTTT
TRBJ1-6 | NA | TRBD1 | TRBV3-1/TRBV3-2 | CASSRGGQDNSPLHF | TGTGCCAGCAGCCGAGGGGGACAGGATAATTCACCCCTCCACTTT
TRBJ2-1 | NA | NA | TRBV29-1 | CSVERAPYNEQFF | TGCAGCGTTGAAAGGGCCCCCTACAATGAGCAGTTCTTC
TRBJ1-2 | NA | TRBD1 | TRBV7-2 | CASSSQGAGYGYTF | TGTGCCAGCAGCTCACAGGGGGCAGGCTATGGCTACACCTTC
TRBJ2-5 | NA | TRBD2 | TRBV6-2/TRBV6-3 | CASSFFAGASGGTAETQYF | TGTGCCAGCAGTTTTTTCGCCGGGGCTAGCGGGGGGACGGCGGAGACCCAGTACTTC
TRBJ1-2 | NA | NA | TRBV5-6 | CASSPTAQVYYGYTF | TGTGCCAGCAGCCCAACCGCTCAGGTCTACTATGGCTACACCTTC
TRBJ2-2 | NA | NA | TRBV7-7 | CASSLDPRTGELFF | TGTGCCAGCAGCTTAGACCCCCGCACCGGGGAGCTGTTTTTT
TRBJ1-3 | NA | NA | TRBV5-1 | CASSLDSGNTIYF | TGCGCCAGCAGCCTAGACTCTGGAAACACCATATATTTT
TRBJ2-5 | once | NA | TRBV2 | CATKPDHQRETQYF | TGTGCCACCAAACCGGACCATCAACGAGAGACCCAGTACTTC
TRBJ1-1 | once | TRBD1 | TRBV7-9 | CASSLETGVATEAFF | TGTGCCAGCAGCTTAGAGACAGGGGTGGCCACTGAAGCTTTCTTT
TRBJ2-3 | NA | TRBD1 | TRBV4-2 | CASSQDSTGEGDTQYF | TGTGCCAGCAGCCAAGATAGTACAGGGGAAGGAGATACGCAGTATTTT
TRBJ1-3 | once | NA | TRBV15 | CATSRDLGFGNTIYF | TGTGCCACCAGCAGAGATCTTGGTTTTGGAAACACCATATATTTT
TRBJ2-2 | NA | TRBD1 | TRBV10-3 | CATRTGPVGNTGELFF | TGTGCCACCAGGACAGGGCCAGTGGGCAACACCGGGGAGCTGTTTTTT
TRBJ1-1 | NA | TRBD1 | TRBV7-8 | CASSPTDRPNTEAFF | TGTGCCAGCAGCCCCACGGACAGGCCGAACACTGAAGCTTTCTTT
TRBJ1-2 | NA | TRBD1 | TRBV28 | CASSFGTGEDYGYTF | TGTGCCAGCAGCTTCGGGACAGGGGAAGACTATGGCTACACCTTC
TRBJ2-1 | NA | TRBD1 | TRBV12-3/TRBV12-4 | CASSGQGYNEQFF | TGTGCCAGTTCGGGACAGGGTTACAATGAGCAGTTCTTC
TRBJ2-7 | NA | NA | TRBV3-1/TRBV3-2 | CASSRGYYEQYF | TGTGCCAGCAGCAGGGGTTACTACGAGCAGTACTTC
TRBJ2-1 | NA | NA | TRBV5-1 | CASRRDSNEQFF | TGCGCCAGCAGGCGCGACAGCAATGAGCAGTTCTTC
TRBJ2-7 | NA | TRBD1 | TRBV11-1 | CASSSDRDYEQYF | TGTGCCAGCAGCTCCGACAGGGACTACGAGCAGTACTTC
TRBJ2-3 | NA | NA | TRBV12-3/TRBV12-4 | CASRTASGTQYF | TGTGCCAGCAGAACAGCGTCGGGTACGCAGTATTTT
TRBJ1-2 | NA | NA | TRBV4-3 | CASSQDRSGRYGYTF | TGCGCCAGCAGCCAAGACCGAAGCGGTAGATATGGCTACACCTTC
TRBJ1-5 | few | NA | TRBV4-2 | CASSRGAGDSQPQHF | TGTGCCAGCAGCCGTGGGGCAGGGGATAGCCAGCCCCAGCATTTT
TRBJ2-3 | once | TRBD2 | TRBV28 | CASSGAGGHTDTQYF | TGTGCCAGCAGTGGGGCGGGGGGGCACACAGATACGCAGTATTTT
TRBJ2-3 | NA | TRBD2 | TRBV7-2 | CASSSPSGSTDTQYF | TGTGCCAGCAGCTCCCCTAGCGGTAGCACAGATACGCAGTATTTT
TRBJ1-2 | NA | NA | TRBV4-1 | CASSQEERRLLLSYNYGYTF | TGCGCCAGCAGCCAAGAAGAGCGGCGTCTGCTACTATCTTATAACTATGGCTACACCTTC
TRBJ1-2 | NA | NA | TRBV7-9 | CASSPSPGSNYGYTF | TGTGCCAGCAGCCCTAGCCCTGGCAGTAACTATGGCTACACCTTC
TRBJ1-5 | NA | TRBD1 | TRBV6-5 | CASRAQGAGQPQHF | TGTGCCAGCAGGGCCCAGGGGGCGGGTCAGCCCCAGCATTTT
TRBJ2-7 | once | NA | TRBV5-5 | CASSPSQENEQYF | TGTGCCAGCAGCCCGTCACAGGAAAACGAGCAGTACTTC
TRBJ1-1 | NA | TRBD1 | TRBV30 | CAWTTGGGWNTEAFF | TGTGCCTGGACTACAGGGGGCGGGTGGAACACTGAAGCTTTCTTT
TRBJ2-7 | NA | TRBD2 | TRBV19 | CASSIGTSGADNYEQYF | TGTGCCAGTAGTATAGGGACTAGCGGGGCCGACAACTACGAGCAGTACTTC
TRBJ1-5 | NA | NA | TRBV27 | CASSPRAGPGNQPQHF | TGTGCCAGCAGTCCCCGGGCAGGACCGGGCAATCAGCCCCAGCATTTT
TRBJ1-6 | once | NA | TRBV28 | CASSHGRQGAYNSPLHF | TGTGCCAGCAGTCACGGCCGGCAGGGAGCCTATAATTCACCCCTCCACTTT
TRBJ2-6 | NA | TRBD1 | TRBV30 | CAWSRDRGGSGANVLTF | TGTGCCTGGAGTAGGGACAGGGGGGGCTCTGGGGCCAACGTCCTGACTTTC
TRBJ1-1 | NA | TRBD1 | TRBV10-1 | CASRSGTEQSKAFF | TGCGCCAGCAGATCCGGGACAGAACAGTCTAAGGCTTTCTTT
TRBJ1-1 | NA | NA | TRBV3-1/TRBV3-2 | CASSDGGANTEAFF | TGTGCCAGCAGCGACGGCGGGGCGAACACTGAAGCTTTCTTT
TRBJ2-6 | NA | NA | TRBV3-1/TRBV3-2 | CASSQEGGRGRSGANVLTF | TGTGCCAGCAGCCAAGAAGGGGGTAGGGGACGCTCTGGGGCCAACGTCCTGACTTTC
TRBJ2-3 | NA | TRBD1 | TRBV6-1 | CASSEWGQGALDTQYF | TGTGCCAGCAGTGAATGGGGACAGGGGGCTTTAGATACGCAGTATTTT
TRBJ1-1 | few | NA | TRBV7-9 | CASSPWEVNTEAFF | TGTGCCAGCAGCCCTTGGGAGGTGAACACTGAAGCTTTCTTT
TRBJ1-6 | few | NA | TRBV7-2 | CASSPLTYNSPLHF | TGTGCCAGCAGCCCCCTGACTTATAATTCACCCCTCCACTTT
TRBJ1-5 | NA | NA | TRBV27 | CASSFYRGTTPSPQHF | TGTGCCAGCAGTTTTTACCGAGGGACAACTCCTTCGCCCCAGCATTTT
TRBJ1-1 | once | NA | TRBV7-7 | CASSLDGTTEAFF | TGTGCCAGCAGCTTAGATGGGACCACTGAAGCTTTCTTT
TRBJ2-7 | NA | TRBD2 | TRBV5-6 | CASSPGGGPTDEQYF | TGTGCCAGCAGCCCCGGCGGGGGGCCAACGGACGAGCAGTACTTC
TRBJ1-1 | NA | NA | TRBV28 | CASGNNRVGTEAFF | TGTGCCAGCGGGAATAACAGGGTAGGGACTGAAGCTTTCTTT
TRBJ2-5 | NA | NA | TRBV30 | CAWSVLEGPLYF | TGTGCCTGGAGTGTACTGGAGGGCCCGCTATACTTC
TRBJ2-1 | NA | TRBD2 | TRBV7-2 | CASSLVLRGSYNEQFF | TGTGCCAGCAGCTTAGTCTTGCGGGGGAGCTACAATGAGCAGTTCTTC
TRBJ1-1 | NA | NA | TRBV29-1 | CSVRNTEAFF | TGCAGCGTTAGGAACACTGAAGCTTTCTTT